A selection of T cell receptor beta chains follows, all from one sample in a study of blood T cells in healthy people across ages. TCRdb itself ran the 5' RACE reads through MiXCR, one entry per CDR3 protein. The sample yields about 1.5 million distinct CDR3 sequences, roughly 40% seen once. Sequenced: blood. The receptors here all came from a woman under 30 in good health. The CDR3 runs from the conserved cysteine through the conserved F or W. A D gene is named only where the DNA matches it firmly. Size tells how often a clone was seen (once, few, many) or the class of an expanded clone, and some rows leave it out.

d_gene	j_gene	abundance	len	v_gene	CDR3aa	CDR3nt
.	TRBJ2-6	many	12	TRBV29-1	CSVNSGANVLTF	TGCAGCGTCAACTCTGGGGCCAACGTCCTGACTTTC
TRBD2	TRBJ2-3	few	17	TRBV10-3	CAISESSGATGTDTQYF	TGTGCCATCAGTGAGTCTAGCGGGGCGACTGGCACAGATACGCAGTATTTT
.	TRBJ1-6	.	15	TRBV25-1	CASSEYFQVNSPLHF	TGTGCCAGCAGTGAATATTTCCAGGTGAATTCACCCCTCCACTTT
.	TRBJ2-1	few	16	TRBV28	CASSLSSGDRYNEQFF	TGTGCCAGCAGTTTATCTTCGGGAGACAGATACAATGAGCAGTTCTTC
TRBD1	TRBJ2-7	.	15	TRBV3-1	CASTTWGQGNHEQYF	TGTGCCAGCACAACCTGGGGACAGGGGAACCACGAGCAGTACTTC
.	TRBJ2-7	.	14	TRBV5-1	CASSRRIEQAEQYF	TGCGCCAGCAGCCGCCGAATAGAACAGGCCGAGCAGTACTTC
TRBD2	TRBJ2-1	.	13	TRBV20-1	CSAPRSGGDGQFF	TGCAGTGCCCCGCGTAGCGGGGGTGACGGGCAGTTCTTC
TRBD1	TRBJ2-7	.	16	TRBV20-1	CSAPSSNRGIFHEQYF	TGCAGTGCTCCATCCTCCAACAGGGGAATCTTCCACGAGCAGTACTTC
TRBD2	TRBJ2-7	.	16	TRBV6-4	CASSDSSGRGYNEQYF	TGTGCCAGCAGTGACTCTAGCGGGAGAGGGTACAATGAGCAGTACTTC
.	TRBJ1-2	.	16	TRBV12-3/TRBV12-4	CASSSSGRGYLYGYTF	TGTGCCAGCAGCTCTAGCGGGAGGGGGTATCTCTATGGCTACACCTTC
TRBD1	TRBJ1-5	.	13	TRBV20-1	CSASTGDNQPQHF	TGCAGTGCTTCTACAGGGGACAATCAGCCCCAGCATTTT
TRBD2	TRBJ2-3	many	16	TRBV25-1	CASSAGLAAFTDTQYF	TGTGCCAGCAGTGCAGGACTAGCGGCCTTCACAGATACGCAGTATTTT
.	TRBJ2-1	few	14	TRBV6-2/TRBV6-3	CASSYSRFYNEQFF	TGTGCCAGCAGTTATTCTAGATTCTACAATGAGCAGTTCTTC
TRBD1	TRBJ1-2	.	13	TRBV7-2	CASSLAQGDGYTF	TGTGCCAGCAGCTTAGCGCAGGGGGATGGCTACACCTTC
TRBD1	TRBJ1-2	.	16	TRBV6-2/TRBV6-3	CASSQGTGGLFGSYTF	TGTGCCAGCAGTCAAGGGACAGGGGGCCTTTTCGGGAGCTACACCTTC
.	TRBJ2-7	few	14	TRBV25-1	CASSELLGPYEQYF	TGTGCCAGCAGTGAATTGTTGGGTCCCTACGAGCAGTACTTC
.	TRBJ1-1	.	15	TRBV2	CASSVQGRVNTEAFF	TGTGCCAGCAGTGTTCAGGGACGGGTAAACACTGAAGCTTTCTTT
.	TRBJ1-2	.	14	TRBV6-2/TRBV6-3	CASTNPGTTYGYTF	TGTGCCAGCACCAACCCCGGGACAACCTATGGCTACACCTTC
.	TRBJ2-1	.	15	TRBV15	CATPLEQNSYNEQFF	TGTGCCACCCCTCTGGAGCAGAACTCCTACAATGAGCAGTTCTTC
.	TRBJ1-4	.	14	TRBV29-1	CSVDPTGMNEKLFF	TGCAGCGTGGACCCCACAGGGATGAATGAAAAACTGTTTTTT
TRBD1	TRBJ1-4	few	15	TRBV7-9	CASSVRDRGNEKLFF	TGTGCCAGCAGCGTACGGGACAGGGGTAATGAAAAACTGTTTTTT
.	TRBJ2-7	.	15	TRBV4-1	CAGGGVGHSSYEQYF	TGCGCCGGCGGAGGGGTGGGACACAGCTCCTACGAGCAGTACTTC
TRBD2	TRBJ2-1	.	16	TRBV24-1	CATSDSGTSRINEQFF	TGTGCCACCAGTGATTCCGGGACTAGCAGGATCAATGAGCAGTTCTTC
.	TRBJ2-5	few	15	TRBV7-3	CASSLTSGMGETQYF	TGTGCCAGCAGCTTAACTTCAGGGATGGGAGAGACCCAGTACTTC
.	TRBJ1-1	.	13	TRBV20-1	CSAPWVGRTEAFF	TGCAGTGCTCCGTGGGTGGGACGAACTGAAGCTTTCTTT
TRBD2	TRBJ2-7	.	17	TRBV6-5	CASSYSLGTSGTYEQYF	TGTGCCAGCAGTTACTCGTTAGGGACTAGCGGAACTTACGAGCAGTACTTC
.	TRBJ2-7	.	13	TRBV13	CASNAAGSYEQYF	TGTGCCAGCAACGCCGCCGGCTCCTACGAGCAGTACTTC
TRBD1	TRBJ2-7	.	17	TRBV11-2	CASSLSFTQGVSYEQYF	TGTGCCAGCAGCTTATCCTTCACCCAGGGGGTTTCCTACGAGCAGTACTTC
.	TRBJ2-1	few	14	TRBV5-1	CASKGGPTYNEQFF	TGCGCCAGCAAAGGGGGACCGACGTACAATGAGCAGTTCTTC
TRBD2	TRBJ2-1	.	12	TRBV2	CASKREDNEQFF	TGTGCCAGCAAGCGGGAGGACAATGAGCAGTTCTTC
TRBD1	TRBJ2-7	few	12	TRBV10-3	CAISDDRGEQYF	TGTGCCATCAGCGACGACAGGGGCGAGCAGTACTTC
.	TRBJ2-1	.	18	TRBV5-1	CASSFYICSPGQGGEQFF	.
TRBD2	TRBJ2-7	.	15	TRBV7-2	CASSSTSGPGDEQYF	TGTGCCAGCAGCTCTACTAGCGGGCCAGGGGACGAGCAGTACTTC
.	TRBJ2-1	.	12	TRBV9	CASSVGLHEQFF	TGTGCCAGCAGCGTAGGGCTCCATGAGCAGTTCTTC
.	TRBJ2-3	.	15	TRBV4-1	CASSQERGKADTQYF	TGCGCCAGCAGCCAAGAGAGGGGCAAGGCAGATACGCAGTATTTT
.	TRBJ1-2	.	16	TRBV5-1	CASSLDDRVSLYVDTF	TGCGCCAGCAGCTTAGATGACAGAGTCTCCCTCTATGTCGACACCTTC
.	TRBJ2-3	.	16	TRBV7-6	CASSWGAGTSTDTQYF	TGTGCCAGCAGCTGGGGCGCGGGAACTAGCACAGATACGCAGTATTTT
.	TRBJ2-1	few	18	TRBV25-1	CASSWTMGPSSSYNEQFF	TGTGCCAGCAGCTGGACTATGGGCCCTAGTAGCTCCTACAATGAGCAGTTCTTC
TRBD1	TRBJ1-2	few	15	TRBV12-3/TRBV12-4	CASSLDRAGTYGYTF	TGTGCCAGCAGTTTGGACAGGGCGGGTACCTATGGCTACACCTTC
TRBD1	TRBJ1-2	many	19	TRBV27	CASSFYRDRGTPTNYGYTF	TGTGCCAGCAGTTTTTACCGGGACAGGGGCACCCCTACTAACTATGGCTACACCTTC
TRBD2	TRBJ2-7	.	15	TRBV4-2	CASSPRLAENYEQYF	TGTGCCAGCAGCCCACGACTAGCGGAGAACTACGAGCAGTACTTC
.	TRBJ2-7	few	15	TRBV5-1	CASSITGTNSYEQYF	TGCGCCAGCAGCATAACCGGGACAAACTCCTACGAGCAGTACTTC
TRBD2	TRBJ2-7	.	15	TRBV6-5	CASRASSGATYEQYF	TGTGCCAGCAGGGCCTCTAGCGGGGCGACGTACGAGCAGTACTTC
.	TRBJ2-1	.	13	TRBV3-1	CAGSPRLDGEQFF	TGTGCCGGCAGCCCCCGACTAGATGGTGAGCAGTTCTTC
TRBD1	TRBJ1-4	.	16	TRBV11-2	CASSFGDRTANEKLFF	TGTGCCAGCAGCTTCGGGGACAGGACCGCTAATGAAAAACTGTTTTTT
.	TRBJ1-5	.	13	TRBV10-3	CAISGQIGTPQHF	TGTGCCATCAGTGGCCAGATTGGTACTCCCCAGCATTTT
.	TRBJ1-3	.	15	TRBV12-3/TRBV12-4	CASSSLERSGNTIYF	TGTGCCAGTAGTTCCCTCGAGCGCTCTGGAAACACCATATATTTT
.	TRBJ2-3	.	16	TRBV5-1	CASSLQDVGRTDTQYF	TGCGCCAGCAGCTTGCAAGACGTGGGGCGAACAGATACGCAGTATTTT
.	TRBJ2-1	.	13	TRBV20-1	CSVAGFLSNEQFF	TGCAGTGTTGCGGGGTTTTTGAGCAATGAGCAGTTCTTC
.	TRBJ2-7	.	14	TRBV5-6	CASGSGPLSYEQYF	TGTGCTTCGGGGAGCGGACCCCTCTCCTACGAGCAGTACTTC
TRBD2	TRBJ2-5	few	15	TRBV20-1	CSARDELAGQETQYF	TGCAGTGCTAGAGATGAACTAGCGGGACAAGAGACCCAGTACTTC
TRBD1	TRBJ2-3	.	16	TRBV11-2	CASSLGGQGMPDTQYF	TGTGCCAGCAGCTTAGGGGGACAGGGGATGCCAGATACGCAGTATTTT
.	TRBJ1-5	.	17	TRBV29-1	CSVLGGGGDPSNQPQHF	TGCAGCGTTCTCGGGGGGGGCGGGGACCCTAGCAATCAGCCCCAGCATTTT
.	TRBJ2-3	.	12	TRBV20-1	CGCGLGRDTQYF	TGCGGATGTGGTCTAGGACGTGATACGCAGTATTTT
TRBD1	TRBJ2-3	few	15	TRBV28	CASSQDRGVGDTQYF	TGTGCCAGCAGCCAGGACAGGGGCGTAGGAGATACGCAGTATTTT
TRBD2	TRBJ2-3	.	15	TRBV2	CASPGAGGWTDTQYF	TGTGCCAGCCCGGGGGCGGGGGGGTGGACAGATACGCAGTATTTT
.	TRBJ2-5	few	14	TRBV20-1	CSAGGGTFQETQYF	TGCAGTGCCGGGGGAGGTACCTTCCAAGAGACCCAGTACTTC
.	TRBJ2-6	.	16	TRBV19	CASSIERYSGANVLTF	TGTGCCAGTAGTATAGAACGGTACTCTGGGGCCAACGTCCTGACTTTC
.	TRBJ2-3	.	16	TRBV29-1	CSVEDRVYAGEDTQYF	TGCAGCGTTGAAGATCGCGTCTACGCTGGTGAAGATACGCAGTATTTT